The sequence of this T cell receptor beta chain was determined in a study of T cell repertoires in cytomegalovirus infection. The germline V gene encodes CDR1 MNHEY and CDR2 SVGAGI. V gave up 8 bases and J gave up 7 bases; unmatched junction bases: 12. The CDR3 spans 14 residues. Notes on this clonotype: What it binds is not known.

TCRdb re-analysed the reads in MiXCR, keeping a single row per CDR3 protein. The sample lists hundreds of thousands of distinct CDR3 sequences; almost 30% were seen once. Sequencing used cultured PBMCs, obtained from culture after CMV antigen stimulation. The J gene is TRBJ2-7, the V gene TRBV6-5; TRBD2 matches at 9 bases. This TCR was recovered from a human donor in good health (CMV status not recorded). Some clones in this sample may be carry-over from other donors' samples. As DNA, the CDR3 is TGTGCCAGCGAAGGGGCGGGAGGGCCGGGAGAGCAGTACTTC. Its translation is CASEGAGGPGEQYF.